These 8 T cell receptor beta chains were sequenced from one sample in a study of T-cell memory formation after mild COVID-19. TCRdb independently ran MiXCR on the 5' RACE reads; one entry per CDR3 protein. The sample lists 250,000 to 400,000 distinct CDR3 sequences; roughly an eighth were seen once. The specimen was PBMCs or a T cell subset sorted from them (not recorded which). The source of these receptors is a man younger than 35 who had mild COVID-19 (a few samples of this study predate the infection). Cell type and time point are not known.

The J gene is TRBJ1-6, the V gene TRBV7-8; 8 bases map to TRBD1. With V trimmed by 3 bases and J by 8 bases, 3 bases remained unmatched. The germline CDR1 and CDR2 sequences are SGHVS and FQNEAQ. The length of the CDR3 is 14 residues. The CDR3 sequence is CASSLDRVYSPLHF. The CDR3 DNA reads TGTGCCAGCAGCTTGGACAGGGTTTATTCACCCCTCCACTTT.

The genes are TRBV2 and TRBJ1-3; no clear D gene. V lost 7 bases and J 2 bases, leaving 15 bases between the germline ends. This CDR3 spans 15 amino acids. Germline V gene lookup returns CDR1 SNHLY and CDR2 FYNNEI. The CDR3 loop is CASTSSGQTGNTIYF. CDR3 nucleotides: TGTGCCAGCACCTCGAGCGGGCAGACTGGAAACACCATATATTTT.

This clonotype was seen more than once but under ten times. This chain links TRBV15 with TRBJ2-7, with D unclear. V was cut by 1 base and J by 1 base, with 5 bases left in between. This CDR3 contains 13 residues. Germline values: CDR1 LNHNV, CDR2 YYDKDF (reference sequence). DNA for the CDR3: TGTGCCACCAGCAGAGGGGAATCCTACGAGCAGTACTTC. Translated: CATSRGESYEQYF.

This clonotype occurred once. The chain recombines TRBV20-1 with TRBJ2-1; 12 bases map to TRBD2. V trimming: 0 bases; J trimming: 7 bases; junction bases outside the gene matches: 10. Per germline, CDR1 DFQATT and CDR2 SNEGSKA (reference sequence). The CDR3 runs to 17 residues. CDR3 nucleotides: TGCAGTGCTAGAGATGGTCTAGCGGGGGGGCGTGGTAATGAGCAGTTCTTC. Amino acid sequence: CSARDGLAGGRGNEQFF.

This clonotype was found a few times. This rearrangement joins TRBV12-3 or TRBV12-4 to TRBJ1-1, with D perhaps TRBD1 (6 bases). This CDR3 contains 15 residues. Trimming cost V 5 bases and J 2 bases, with 15 bases left between them. CDR3 loop: CASSTRTELNTEAFF. CDR3 nucleotides: TGTGCCAGCAGTACCCGGACAGAGTTAAACACTGAAGCTTTCTTT.

In this sample, this clonotype turned up many times. J is TRBJ2-5 and V is TRBV7-9; D unresolved. The V end was cut by 1 base, the J end by 7 bases, with 4 bases between. The CDR3 is 11 residues long. Germline CDR1 is SEHNR and CDR2 is FQNEAQ (reference sequence). DNA of the CDR3: TGTGCCAGCAGCTTAGAGGGGACCCAGTACTTC. Residues: CASSLEGTQYF.

This clonotype has just a few counts. V is TRBV5-1 and J is TRBJ2-3, with 7 bases matching TRBD1. The CDR3 has 17 amino acids. V was clipped by 0 bases and J by 2 bases; unmatched bases: 9. Germline CDR1 SGHRS, CDR2 YFSETQ. CDR3: CASSLELQGPLTDTQYF. CDR3 bases: TGCGCCAGCAGCTTGGAACTACAGGGGCCCCTCACAGATACGCAGTATTTT.

This sequence joins TRBV7-2 and TRBJ2-3; D might be TRBD2 (6 bases). The V and J ends lost 4 bases and 2 bases respectively, with 7 bases between them. CDR3 length: 13 amino acids. Looked up from germline, CDR1 is SGHTA and CDR2 is FQGNSA. CDR3 DNA sequence: TGTGCCAGCAGCTGGGAGGTCACAGATACGCAGTATTTT. Translating gives CASSWEVTDTQYF.